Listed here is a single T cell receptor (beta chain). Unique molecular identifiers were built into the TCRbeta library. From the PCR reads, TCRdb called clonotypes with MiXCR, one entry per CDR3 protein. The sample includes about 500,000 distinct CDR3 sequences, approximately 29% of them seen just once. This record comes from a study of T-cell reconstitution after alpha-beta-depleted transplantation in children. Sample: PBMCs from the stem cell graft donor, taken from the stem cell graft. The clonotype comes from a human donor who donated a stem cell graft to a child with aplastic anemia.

The CDR3 here is CASSPPPWNGYTF. CDR3 nucleotide sequence: TGTGCCAGCAGCCCCCCTCCATGGAATGGCTACACCTTC. The V and J genes are TRBV12-3 or TRBV12-4 and TRBJ1-2; D is uncertain. The CDR3 sequence is 13 residues long. The V end was cut by 6 bases, the J end by 6 bases, with 14 bases between.